This T cell receptor beta chain comes out of a study of blood T cell repertoires in COVID-19. Study details: Material from acute and convalescent COVID-19 was sourced from the United States, Italy and Spain. Sources were T cells, B-cell-depleted T cells, or PBMCs; the material itself was cDNA or gDNA.

Points on this clone: The identical CDR3 is also encoded by other nucleotide sequences in the sample.

The V end was cut by 1 base, the J end by 4 bases, with 11 bases between. Germline V gene lookup returns CDR1 LGHNA and CDR2 YSLEER. This CDR3 has 14 residues. Original data processing: Estimation of nucleated cell counts relied on the amplification of reference gene primers. Assay: immunoSEQ multiplex PCR; the TCRdb copy retains only in-frame clones and omits some. The V and J calls and clone size come from that table; D and trimming were worked out from the DNA. The data contain tens of thousands of clones, 84% of them singletons. The V call is TRBV4-3, the J call TRBJ2-7; D possibly corresponds to TRBD2 (5 bases). The TCR comes from a man aged 55 to 70 with acute or convalescent COVID-19. Sample: peripheral blood. CDR3 sequence (DNA): TGCGCCAGCAGCCAAGGGACTGCCTCGTACGAGCAGTACTTC. Amino acids: CASSQGTASYEQYF.